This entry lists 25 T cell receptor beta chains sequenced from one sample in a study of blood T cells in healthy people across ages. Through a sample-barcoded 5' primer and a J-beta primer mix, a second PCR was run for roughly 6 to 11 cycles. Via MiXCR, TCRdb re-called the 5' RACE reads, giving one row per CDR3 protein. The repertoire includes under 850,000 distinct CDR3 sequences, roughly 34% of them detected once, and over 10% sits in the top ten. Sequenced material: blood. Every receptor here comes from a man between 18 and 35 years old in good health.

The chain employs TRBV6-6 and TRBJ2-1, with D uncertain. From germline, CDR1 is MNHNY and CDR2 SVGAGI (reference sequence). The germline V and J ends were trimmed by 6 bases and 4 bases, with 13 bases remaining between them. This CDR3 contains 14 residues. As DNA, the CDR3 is TGTGCCAGCAGGGTGGGTGTTTATTACAATGAGCAGTTCTTC. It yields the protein CASRVGVYYNEQFF.

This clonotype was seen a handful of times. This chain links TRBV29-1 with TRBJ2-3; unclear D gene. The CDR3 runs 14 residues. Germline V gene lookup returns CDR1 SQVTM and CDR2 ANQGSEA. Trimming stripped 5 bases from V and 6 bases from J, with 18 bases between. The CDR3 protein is CSVFSWLSLDTQYF. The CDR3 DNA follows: TGCAGCGTTTTCTCTTGGCTCAGTCTCGATACGCAGTATTTT.

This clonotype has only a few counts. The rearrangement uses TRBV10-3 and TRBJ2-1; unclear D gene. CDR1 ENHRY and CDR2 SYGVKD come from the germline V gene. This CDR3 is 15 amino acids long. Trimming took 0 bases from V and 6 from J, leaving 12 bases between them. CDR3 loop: CAISESSGFPNEQFF. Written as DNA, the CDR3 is TGTGCCATCAGTGAGTCTTCCGGTTTTCCCAATGAGCAGTTCTTC.

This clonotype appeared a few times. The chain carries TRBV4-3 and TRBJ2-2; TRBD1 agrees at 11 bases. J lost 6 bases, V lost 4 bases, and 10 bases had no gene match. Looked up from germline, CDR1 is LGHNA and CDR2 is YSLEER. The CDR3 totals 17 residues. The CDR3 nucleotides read TGCGCCAGCAGCCCTCGGACAGGGGGCGAAGGCGCCGGGGAGCTGTTTTTT. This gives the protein CASSPRTGGEGAGELFF.

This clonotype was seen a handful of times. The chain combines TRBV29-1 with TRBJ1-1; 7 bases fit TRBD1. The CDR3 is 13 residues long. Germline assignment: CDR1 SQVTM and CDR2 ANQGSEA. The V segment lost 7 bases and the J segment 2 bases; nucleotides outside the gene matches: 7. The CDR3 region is CSATGVINTEAFF. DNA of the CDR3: TGCAGCGCTACAGGGGTTATAAACACTGAAGCTTTCTTT.

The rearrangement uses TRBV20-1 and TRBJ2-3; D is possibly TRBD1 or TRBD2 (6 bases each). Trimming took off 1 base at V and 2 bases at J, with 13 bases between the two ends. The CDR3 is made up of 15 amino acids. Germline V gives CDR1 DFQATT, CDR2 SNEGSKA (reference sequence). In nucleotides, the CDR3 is TGCAGTGCTAGAGGAACGGGGGCAAACACAGATACGCAGTATTTT. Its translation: CSARGTGANTDTQYF.

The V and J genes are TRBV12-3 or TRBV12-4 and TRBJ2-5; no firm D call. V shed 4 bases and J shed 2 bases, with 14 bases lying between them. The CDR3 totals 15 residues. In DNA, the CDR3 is TGTGCCAGCAGTTCCGGCCCCGGGTGGCAAGAGACCCAGTACTTC. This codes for CASSSGPGWQETQYF.

The CDR3 here is CSARVGQGETQYF. DNA for the CDR3: TGCAGTGCTAGAGTGGGACAGGGAGAGACCCAGTACTTC. V usage is TRBV20-1 and J usage is TRBJ2-5; 9 bases map to TRBD1. The V gene's germline CDR1 is DFQATT and CDR2 SNEGSKA (reference sequence). The J segment lost 4 bases and the V segment lost 1 base, leaving 1 base of the junction unmatched. The CDR3 is 13 residues long.

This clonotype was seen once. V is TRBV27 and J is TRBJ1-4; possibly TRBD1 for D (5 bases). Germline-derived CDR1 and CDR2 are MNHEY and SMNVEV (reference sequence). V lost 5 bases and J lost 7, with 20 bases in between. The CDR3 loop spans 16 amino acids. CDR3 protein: CASSRSRALLAEKLFF. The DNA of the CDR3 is TGTGCCAGCAGTCGCTCCAGGGCCCTTCTTGCTGAAAAACTGTTTTTT.

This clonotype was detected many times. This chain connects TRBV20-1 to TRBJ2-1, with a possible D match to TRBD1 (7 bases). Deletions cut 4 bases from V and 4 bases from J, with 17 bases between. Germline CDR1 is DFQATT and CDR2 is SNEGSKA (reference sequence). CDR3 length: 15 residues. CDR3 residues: CSANLEGARYNEQFF. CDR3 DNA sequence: TGCAGTGCTAATCTGGAGGGGGCGAGGTACAATGAGCAGTTCTTC.

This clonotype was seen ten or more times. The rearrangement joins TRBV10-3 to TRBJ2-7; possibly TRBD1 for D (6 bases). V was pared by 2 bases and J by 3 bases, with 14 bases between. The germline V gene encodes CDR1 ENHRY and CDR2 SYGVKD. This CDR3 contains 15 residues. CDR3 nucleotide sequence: TGTGCCATCAGTGAGCAACAGGGTATTGTCTACGAGCAGTACTTC. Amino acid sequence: CAISEQQGIVYEQYF.

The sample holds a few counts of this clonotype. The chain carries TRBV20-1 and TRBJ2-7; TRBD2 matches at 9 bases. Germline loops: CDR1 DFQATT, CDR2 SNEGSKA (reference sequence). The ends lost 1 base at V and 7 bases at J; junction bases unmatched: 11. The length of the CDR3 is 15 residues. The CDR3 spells CSARVLASGAREQYF. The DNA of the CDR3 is TGCAGTGCTAGAGTACTGGCTAGCGGGGCTCGGGAGCAGTACTTC.

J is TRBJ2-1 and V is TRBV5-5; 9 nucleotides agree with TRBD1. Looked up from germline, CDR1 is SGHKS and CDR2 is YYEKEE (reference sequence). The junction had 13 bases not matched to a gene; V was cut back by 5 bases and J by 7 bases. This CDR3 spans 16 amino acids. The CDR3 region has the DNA TGTGCCAGCAGTCACGGTATGGGACAGGGATCTAATGAGCAGTTCTTC. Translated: CASSHGMGQGSNEQFF.

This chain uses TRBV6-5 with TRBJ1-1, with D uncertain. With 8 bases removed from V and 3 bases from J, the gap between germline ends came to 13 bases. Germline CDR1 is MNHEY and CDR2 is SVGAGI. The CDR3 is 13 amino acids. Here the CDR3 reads CASYVKEHTEAFF. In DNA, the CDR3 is TGTGCCAGCTATGTAAAGGAGCACACTGAAGCTTTCTTT.

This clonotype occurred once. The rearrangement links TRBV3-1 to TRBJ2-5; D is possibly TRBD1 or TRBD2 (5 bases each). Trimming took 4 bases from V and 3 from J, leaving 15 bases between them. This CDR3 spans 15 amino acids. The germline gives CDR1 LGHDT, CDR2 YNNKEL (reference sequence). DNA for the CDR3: TGTGCCAGCAGCCCCGGGGCCTTCGACGAAGAGACCCAGTACTTC. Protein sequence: CASSPGAFDEETQYF.

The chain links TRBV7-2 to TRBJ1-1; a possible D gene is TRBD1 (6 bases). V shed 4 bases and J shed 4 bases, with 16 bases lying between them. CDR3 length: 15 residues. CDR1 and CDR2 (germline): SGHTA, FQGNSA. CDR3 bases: TGTGCCAGCAGCTCAACAAGTCGGGGGCGCACTGAAGCTTTCTTT. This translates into CASSSTSRGRTEAFF.

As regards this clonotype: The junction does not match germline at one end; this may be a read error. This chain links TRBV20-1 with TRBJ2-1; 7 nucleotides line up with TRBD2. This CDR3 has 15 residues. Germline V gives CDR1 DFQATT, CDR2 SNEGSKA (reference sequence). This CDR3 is CSGSGVFSSYNERFF. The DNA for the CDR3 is TGCAGTGGAAGCGGGGTTTTCAGCTCCTACAATGAGCGGTTCTTC.

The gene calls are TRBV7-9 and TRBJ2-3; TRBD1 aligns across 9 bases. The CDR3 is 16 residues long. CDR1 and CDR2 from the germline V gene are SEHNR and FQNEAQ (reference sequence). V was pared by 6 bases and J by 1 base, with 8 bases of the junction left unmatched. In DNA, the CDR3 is TGTGCCAGCAGGGGAACTACAGGGGGCGGCACAGATACGCAGTATTTT. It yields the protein CASRGTTGGGTDTQYF.

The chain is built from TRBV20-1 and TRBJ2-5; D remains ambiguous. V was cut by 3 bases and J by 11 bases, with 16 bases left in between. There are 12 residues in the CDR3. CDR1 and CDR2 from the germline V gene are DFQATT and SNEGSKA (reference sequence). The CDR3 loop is CSARDRRVEQYF. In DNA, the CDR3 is TGCAGTGCTAGGGATCGCCGAGTTGAGCAGTACTTC.

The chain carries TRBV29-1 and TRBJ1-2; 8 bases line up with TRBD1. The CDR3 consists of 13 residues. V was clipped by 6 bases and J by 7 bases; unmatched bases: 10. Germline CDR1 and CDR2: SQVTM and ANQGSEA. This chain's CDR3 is CSVLADRESGYTF. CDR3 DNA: TGCAGCGTCCTAGCGGACAGGGAGAGTGGCTACACCTTC.

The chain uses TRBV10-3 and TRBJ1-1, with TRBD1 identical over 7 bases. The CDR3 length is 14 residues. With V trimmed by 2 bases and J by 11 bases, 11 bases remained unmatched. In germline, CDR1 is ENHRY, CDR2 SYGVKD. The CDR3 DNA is TGTGCCATCAGTGAGCCGACAGGGACTAACGAGGCTTTCTTT. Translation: CAISEPTGTNEAFF.

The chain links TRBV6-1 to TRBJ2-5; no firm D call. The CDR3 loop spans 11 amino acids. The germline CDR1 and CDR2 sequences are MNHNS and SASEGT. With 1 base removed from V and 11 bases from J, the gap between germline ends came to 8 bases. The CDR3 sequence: CASSEVSQQYF. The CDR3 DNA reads TGTGCCAGCAGTGAAGTAAGTCAGCAGTACTTC.

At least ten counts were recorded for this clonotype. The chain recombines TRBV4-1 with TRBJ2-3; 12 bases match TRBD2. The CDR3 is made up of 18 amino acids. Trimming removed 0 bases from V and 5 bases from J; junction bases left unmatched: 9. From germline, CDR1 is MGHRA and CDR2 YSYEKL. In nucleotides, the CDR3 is TGCGCCAGCAGCCAAGATACCCAACTAGCGGGGGGATTAGATACGCAGTATTTT. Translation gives CASSQDTQLAGGLDTQYF.

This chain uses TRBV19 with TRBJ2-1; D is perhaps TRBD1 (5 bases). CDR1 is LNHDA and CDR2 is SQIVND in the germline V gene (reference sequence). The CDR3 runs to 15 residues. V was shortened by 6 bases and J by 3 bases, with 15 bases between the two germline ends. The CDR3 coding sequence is TGTGCCAGTAGGCTCCAGGGTTACAACTACAATGAGCAGTTCTTC. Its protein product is CASRLQGYNYNEQFF. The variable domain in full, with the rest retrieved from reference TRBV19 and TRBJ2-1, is DGGITQSPKYLFRKEGQNVTLSCEQNLNHDAMYWYRQDPGQGLRLIYYSQIVNDFQKGDIAEGYSVSREKKESFPLTVTSAQKNPTAFYLCASRLQGYNYNEQFFGPGTRLTVL.

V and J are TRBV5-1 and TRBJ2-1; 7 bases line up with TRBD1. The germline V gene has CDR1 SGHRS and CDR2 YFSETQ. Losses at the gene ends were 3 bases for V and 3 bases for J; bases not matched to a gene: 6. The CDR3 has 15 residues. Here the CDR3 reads CASSSLDRDYNEQFF. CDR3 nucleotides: TGCGCCAGCAGCTCTCTCGACAGGGACTACAATGAGCAGTTCTTC.